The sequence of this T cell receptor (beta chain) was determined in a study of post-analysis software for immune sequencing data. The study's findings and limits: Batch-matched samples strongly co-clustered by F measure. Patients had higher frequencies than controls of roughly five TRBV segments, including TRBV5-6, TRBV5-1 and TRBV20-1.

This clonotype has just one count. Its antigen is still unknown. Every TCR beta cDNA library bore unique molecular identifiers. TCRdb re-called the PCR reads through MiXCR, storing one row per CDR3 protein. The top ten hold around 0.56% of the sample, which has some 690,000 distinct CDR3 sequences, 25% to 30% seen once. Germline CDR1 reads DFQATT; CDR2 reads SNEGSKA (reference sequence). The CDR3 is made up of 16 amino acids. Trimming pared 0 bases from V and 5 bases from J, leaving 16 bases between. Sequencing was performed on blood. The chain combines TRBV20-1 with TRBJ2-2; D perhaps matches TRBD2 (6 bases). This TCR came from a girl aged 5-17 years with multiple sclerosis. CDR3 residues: CSARDWGGKGTGELFF. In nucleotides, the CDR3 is TGCAGTGCTAGAGATTGGGGAGGAAAGGGGACCGGGGAGCTGTTTTTT.